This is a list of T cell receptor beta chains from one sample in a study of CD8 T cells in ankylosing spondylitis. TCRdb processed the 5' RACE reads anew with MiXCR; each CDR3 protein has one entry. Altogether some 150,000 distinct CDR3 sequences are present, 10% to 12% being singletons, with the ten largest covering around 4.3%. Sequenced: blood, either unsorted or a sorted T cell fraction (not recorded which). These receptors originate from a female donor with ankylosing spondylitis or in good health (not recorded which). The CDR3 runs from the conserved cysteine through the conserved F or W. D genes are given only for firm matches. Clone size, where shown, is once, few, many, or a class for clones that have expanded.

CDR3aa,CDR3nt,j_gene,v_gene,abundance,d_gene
CASSPTTRAESNGYTF,TGTGCCAGCAGTCCTACTACCCGGGCCGAAAGCAATGGCTACACCTTC,TRBJ1-2,TRBV12-3/TRBV12-4,many,-
CSARDGGSGLNTGELFF,TGCAGTGCTAGAGATGGAGGAAGCGGGCTCAACACCGGGGAGCTGTTTTTT,TRBJ2-2,TRBV20-1,many,-
CASSSPPGLAGSSYNEQFF,TGTGCCAGCAGCTCGCCCCCGGGACTAGCGGGAAGCTCCTACAATGAGCAGTTCTTC,TRBJ2-1,TRBV11-1,-,TRBD2
CASSLASDSYGYTF,TGTGCCAGCAGCTTGGCCTCGGACAGCTATGGCTACACCTTC,TRBJ1-2,TRBV5-5,many,-
CASSETGSPKGYGYTF,TGCGCCAGCAGTGAAACCGGGTCCCCGAAAGGGTATGGCTACACCTTC,TRBJ1-2,TRBV10-1,many,-
CASSFAASGRETQYF,TGTGCCAGCAGCTTTGCGGCTAGCGGACGGGAGACCCAGTACTTC,TRBJ2-5,TRBV7-2,-,TRBD2
CASSLQPGQGDTGELFF,TGTGCCAGCAGCTTACAACCGGGACAGGGCGACACCGGGGAGCTGTTTTTT,TRBJ2-2,TRBV11-3,-,TRBD1
CASGTSGGPYEQYF,TGCGCCTCCGGGACTAGCGGGGGGCCCTACGAGCAGTACTTC,TRBJ2-7,TRBV5-1,many,TRBD2
CASSQDQGSKSYEQYF,TGTGCCAGCAGCCAAGATCAGGGGAGTAAGTCCTACGAGCAGTACTTC,TRBJ2-7,TRBV4-2,many,-
CASSFDLHYEQYF,TGCGCCAGCAGCTTTGATTTGCACTACGAGCAGTACTTC,TRBJ2-7,TRBV5-1,many,-
CASSLGSPGQVYEQYF,TGTGCCAGCAGCTTGGGGTCCCCGGGACAGGTCTACGAGCAGTACTTC,TRBJ2-7,TRBV5-5,few,TRBD1
CASSIDRRLEAFF,TGTGCCAGTAGTATAGATCGAAGGCTTGAAGCTTTCTTT,TRBJ1-1,TRBV19,many,-
CTNSGQLNTGELFF,TGTACCAACAGTGGACAGCTTAACACCGGGGAGCTGTTTTTT,TRBJ2-2,TRBV12-3/TRBV12-4,-,-
CASSRRDREGYEQYF,TGTGCCAGCAGTCGCCGGGACAGGGAAGGTTACGAGCAGTACTTC,TRBJ2-7,TRBV12-3/TRBV12-4,few,TRBD1
CSALSLAGGPYNEQFF,TGCAGTGCCCTATCTCTAGCGGGAGGCCCCTACAATGAGCAGTTCTTC,TRBJ2-1,TRBV20-1,many,TRBD2
CSALMTRGGTEAFF,TGCAGTGCTCTGATGACAAGAGGCGGGACTGAAGCTTTCTTT,TRBJ1-1,TRBV20-1,many,-